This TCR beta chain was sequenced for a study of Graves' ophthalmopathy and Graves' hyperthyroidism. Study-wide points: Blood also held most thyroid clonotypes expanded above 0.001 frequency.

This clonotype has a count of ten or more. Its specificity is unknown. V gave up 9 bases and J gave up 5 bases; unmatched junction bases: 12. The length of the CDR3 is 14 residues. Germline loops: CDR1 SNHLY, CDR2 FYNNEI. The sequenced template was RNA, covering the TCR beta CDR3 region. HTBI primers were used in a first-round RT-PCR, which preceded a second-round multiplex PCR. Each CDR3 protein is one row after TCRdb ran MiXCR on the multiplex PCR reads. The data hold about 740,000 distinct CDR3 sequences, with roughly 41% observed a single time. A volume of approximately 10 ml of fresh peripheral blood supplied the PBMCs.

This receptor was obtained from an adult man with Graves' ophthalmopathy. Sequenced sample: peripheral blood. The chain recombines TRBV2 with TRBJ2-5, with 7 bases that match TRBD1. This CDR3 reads CASTGTAGQETQYF. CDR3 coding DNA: TGTGCCAGTACCGGGACAGCAGGACAGGAGACCCAGTACTTC.